What follows are 10 T cell receptor beta chains derived from one specimen sequenced in a study of cytotoxic CD8 clonotypes in ibrutinib-treated CLL. Here immunoSEQ multiplex PCR was the method, and the copy in TCRdb shows in-frame clones only, minus some. Of approximately 300,000 clones listed, 70% to 80% are singletons. Sequencing was performed on PBMCs, taken before ibrutinib treatment. These receptor sequences come from a human donor with chronic lymphocytic leukemia.

V is TRBV7-2 and J is TRBJ2-5; 8 nucleotides agree with TRBD1. The V and J ends lost 5 bases and 6 bases, in that order; junction bases with no gene match: 11. The CDR3 spans 15 residues. Per the germline V gene, CDR1 is SGHTA and CDR2 is FQGNSA. The CDR3 sequence is CASSAGTGGTKTQYF. CDR3 DNA sequence: TGTGCCAGCAGCGCAGGGACAGGAGGGACGAAGACCCAGTACTTC. Complete variable domain (other parts from reference TRBV7-2 and TRBJ2-5): GAGVSQSPSNKVTEKGKDVELRCDPISGHTALYWYRQSLGQGLEFLIYFQGNSAPDKSGLPSDRFSAERTGGSVSTLTIQRTQQEDSAVYLCASSAGTGGTKTQYFGPGTRLLVL.

This clone was detected once. The J gene is TRBJ2-7, the V gene TRBV27; D possibly matches TRBD1 or TRBD2 (5 bases each). Germline CDR1 and CDR2: MNHEY and SMNVEV (reference sequence). The germline V and J ends were trimmed by 3 bases and 3 bases, with 12 bases remaining between them. The CDR3 consists of 14 residues. The CDR3 is CASSFGGGHYEQYF. The CDR3 DNA is TGTGCCAGCAGTTTTGGTGGGGGTCACTACGAGCAGTACTTC.

DNA for the CDR3: TGTGCCTGGAGCACACTCGACCGGACTACCCACTACGAGCAGTACTTC. It yields the protein CAWSTLDRTTHYEQYF. This chain uses TRBV30 with TRBJ2-7; D perhaps matches TRBD2 (6 bases). This CDR3 contains 16 residues. V was pared by 3 bases and J by 3 bases, with 21 bases between. Germline V gene sequence: CDR1 GTSNPN, CDR2 SVGIG (reference sequence).

This clone was observed a handful of times. This chain connects TRBV9 to TRBJ2-1; 13 nucleotides agree with TRBD2. V gave up 4 bases and J gave up 3 bases; unmatched junction bases: 4. CDR1 and CDR2 from the germline V gene are SGDLS and YYNGEE. This CDR3 has 16 residues. CDR3 sequence: CASSRLAGGFYNEQFF. The CDR3, as DNA: TGTGCCAGCAGCCGACTAGCGGGAGGCTTCTACAATGAGCAGTTCTTC.

The CDR3 bases are TGTGCCAGCAGCTTTGAACAGGGATTTAACTATGGCTACACCTTC. It translates to CASSFEQGFNYGYTF. This chain connects TRBV7-9 to TRBJ1-2, with D possibly TRBD1 on 6 matching bases. This CDR3 is 15 amino acids long. V was cut by 3 bases and J by 1 base, with 12 bases left in between. From germline, CDR1 is SEHNR and CDR2 FQNEAQ (reference sequence). Looking up the rest from reference TRBV7-9 and TRBJ1-2 gives the full variable domain: DTGVSQNPRHKITKRGQNVTFRCDPISEHNRLYWYRQTLGQGPEFLTYFQNEAQLEKSRLLSDRFSAERPKGSFSTLEIQRTEQGDSAMYLCASSFEQGFNYGYTFGSGTRLTVV.

The chain combines TRBV25-1 with TRBJ1-2, with D possibly TRBD1 on 6 matching bases. Germline CDR1 is MGHDK and CDR2 is SYGVNS. CDR3 length: 15 amino acids. V lost 6 bases and J lost 3, with 17 bases in between. The CDR3: CASSDQSTGYYGYTF. In DNA form, the CDR3 reads TGTGCCAGCAGCGATCAATCGACAGGCTACTATGGCTACACCTTC.

In this sample, this clone turned up once. The V call is TRBV5-1, the J call TRBJ2-1, with 12 bases fitting TRBD2. Germline loops: CDR1 SGHRS, CDR2 YFSETQ. Trimming cost V 5 bases and J 7 bases; bases outside gene matches: 13. This CDR3 is 17 amino acids long. CDR3 nucleotide sequence: TGCGCCAGCAGTAAGCAGTTTGCGACTAGCGGGAGTAATGAGCAGTTCTTC. Translating it yields CASSKQFATSGSNEQFF.

The rearrangement joins TRBV25-1 to TRBJ2-7; 7 positions agree with TRBD1. The CDR3 spans 16 residues. V dropped 6 bases and J dropped 3; count of bases not matched to a gene: 14. Germline V CDR1 and CDR2: MGHDK, SYGVNS. CDR3 nucleotides: TGTGCCAGCAGGGGGTTTTACAGGGGAGTGGACTACGAGCAGTACTTC. Translating it yields CASRGFYRGVDYEQYF.

The rearrangement joins TRBV11-2 to TRBJ1-1; D not resolved. V lost 3 bases and J 1 base, leaving 18 bases between the germline ends. Germline V gene lookup returns CDR1 SGHAT and CDR2 FQNNGV. This CDR3 spans 17 amino acids. CDR3 sequence reads: CASSFWEQIRGNTEAFF. In nucleotides, the CDR3 is TGTGCCAGCAGCTTTTGGGAGCAAATCAGAGGGAACACTGAAGCTTTCTTT.

The chain has TRBV5-1 and TRBJ2-2; no definite D call. Germline CDR1 and CDR2: SGHRS and YFSETQ. This CDR3 spans 13 amino acids. V was trimmed by 5 bases and J by 4 bases, leaving 9 bases between them. CDR3 sequence: CASRPTPTGELFF. The CDR3 DNA reads as TGCGCCAGCAGACCAACACCCACCGGGGAGCTGTTTTTT.